The 7 T cell receptor beta chains reported below all come from one sample, sequenced in a study of T cell clonotyping in hematopoietic cell transplantation. Libraries were prepared by immunoSEQ multiplex PCR; TCRdb keeps only in-frame clonotypes and omits some of them. The sample has tens of thousands of clones; 88% are singletons. The sample taken for sequencing was peripheral blood mononuclear cells. These receptors were taken from a woman in her thirties or forties in good health. Some clones in this sample may be carry-over from other donors' samples.

The chain is built from TRBV25-1 and TRBJ1-1; possibly TRBD1 for D (5 bases). The ends were cut back, 4 bases at V and 8 bases at J, with 8 bases in the middle. The CDR3 is made up of 11 amino acids. Per the germline V gene, CDR1 is MGHDK and CDR2 is SYGVNS. The CDR3 protein is CASSGGAEAFF. CDR3 DNA sequence: TGTGCCAGCAGTGGAGGGGCCGAAGCTTTCTTT.

The chain links TRBV5-1 to TRBJ2-3, with D unresolved. Looked up from germline, CDR1 is SGHRS and CDR2 is YFSETQ. The length of the CDR3 is 15 residues. Trimming pared 6 bases from V and 2 bases from J, leaving 16 bases between. The CDR3 DNA reads TGCGCCAGCAAGATTGGCAGCCTCAACACAGATACGCAGTATTTT. This sequence encodes CASKIGSLNTDTQYF.

The rearrangement joins TRBV5-6 to TRBJ1-1; a weak D match, TRBD1 (5 bases). Germline V lookup: CDR1 SGHDT, CDR2 YYEEEE. This CDR3 has 11 residues. Trimming removed 3 bases from V and 7 bases from J, with 7 bases in between. CDR3 sequence (DNA): TGTGCCAGCAGCTATGGACATGAAGCTTTCTTT. Amino acids: CASSYGHEAFF.

The chain carries TRBV20-1 and TRBJ2-5; D is unclear. With 6 bases removed from V and 4 bases from J, the gap between germline ends came to 9 bases. Germline assignment: CDR1 DFQATT and CDR2 SNEGSKA (reference sequence). The CDR3 is 11 residues long. CDR3 DNA: TGCAGTGCCACTCATGTAGAGACCCAGTACTTC. Its protein product is CSATHVETQYF.

CDR3 nucleotides: TGTGCCAGCAGTGAACTAGGGGGGCCCACTGAAGCTTTCTTT. This translates into CASSELGGPTEAFF. The rearrangement joins TRBV6-1 to TRBJ1-1, with a possible D match to TRBD1 (6 bases). This CDR3 has 14 amino acids. The V gene's germline CDR1 is MNHNS and CDR2 SASEGT. With 2 bases removed from V and 4 bases from J, the gap between germline ends came to 11 bases.

This clone showed up just once. The chain uses TRBV6-5 and TRBJ1-3; weak D call: TRBD1 (5 bases). V lost 6 bases and J 0 bases, leaving 9 bases between the germline ends. This CDR3 is built from 14 residues. Germline V gene data show CDR1 as MNHEY and CDR2 as SVGAGI. In DNA form, the CDR3 reads TGTGCCAGCAGGTCAGGGCGCTCTGGAAACACCATATATTTT. Its protein is CASRSGRSGNTIYF.

The chain combines TRBV30 with TRBJ2-5; D gene uncertain. Trimming removed 0 bases from V and 5 bases from J, with 7 bases in between. Germline V gives CDR1 GTSNPN, CDR2 SVGIG (reference sequence). This CDR3 is built from 12 residues. The CDR3 DNA follows: TGTGCCTGGAGTGTACTTTTTGAGACCCAGTACTTC. Translated: CAWSVLFETQYF.